The next 23 T cell receptor beta chains were all read from a single sample in a study of T cells in Graves' hyperthyroidism and ophthalmopathy. The CDR3 regions of TCR beta were amplified from RNA transcripts. TCR CDR3 underwent first-round RT-PCR with the HTBI primer set. TCRdb itself ran the multiplex PCR reads through MiXCR, one entry per CDR3 protein. Here the sample spans around 520,000 distinct CDR3 sequences, 12% to 15% being singletons. The specimen was blood. Source of these receptors: a woman aged 40 to 55 with Graves' hyperthyroidism.

The genes are TRBV10-3 and TRBJ2-1, with 8 bases fitting TRBD2. With 4 bases clipped from V and 7 bases from J, the junction kept 6 bases outside the gene matches. Germline V gene lookup returns CDR1 ENHRY and CDR2 SYGVKD. This CDR3 is 14 amino acids long. The CDR3 loop reads CAISGSGSANEQFF. CDR3 DNA: TGTGCCATCAGTGGGAGCGGGAGCGCGAATGAGCAGTTCTTC.

Many counts were recorded for this clonotype. The chain uses TRBV7-2 and TRBJ2-7, with TRBD2 matching 14 bases. CDR1 SGHTA and CDR2 FQGNSA come from the germline V gene. The CDR3 contains 15 residues. J gave up 3 bases and V 5 bases, and 3 bases lay outside the gene matches. CDR3 sequence: CASSRLAGGHYEQYF. In nucleotides, the CDR3 is TGTGCCAGCAGCCGACTAGCGGGAGGGCACTACGAGCAGTACTTC.

This clonotype was counted ten times or more. The V and J genes are TRBV27 and TRBJ2-7, with D perhaps TRBD2 (7 bases). Germline CDR1 is MNHEY and CDR2 is SMNVEV (reference sequence). Trimming took off 2 bases at V and 1 base at J, with 18 bases between the two ends. The CDR3 has 17 residues. The CDR3 sequence: CASSLVVNREGSYEQYF. CDR3 nucleotides: TGTGCCAGCAGTTTAGTCGTGAACAGGGAGGGTTCCTACGAGCAGTACTTC.

The chain couples TRBV6-1 to TRBJ2-7; tentatively, D is TRBD1 or TRBD2 (5 bases each). Germline assignment: CDR1 MNHNS and CDR2 SASEGT. The CDR3 covers 14 residues. The ends were cut back, 6 bases at V and 3 bases at J, with 15 bases in the middle. The CDR3 loop reads CASRGGRGFYEQYF. For the CDR3, the DNA is TGTGCCAGCAGAGGAGGAAGGGGTTTCTACGAGCAGTACTTC.

The CDR3 DNA follows: TGTGCCAGCACTTCGCAGTTCTTC. Protein sequence: CASTSQFF. This chain uses TRBV9 with TRBJ2-1; D is undetermined. This CDR3 contains 8 residues. V lost 6 bases and J 12 bases, leaving 4 bases between the germline ends. Germline values: CDR1 SGDLS, CDR2 YYNGEE.

The gene calls are TRBV5-1 and TRBJ2-7; D remains unclear. The V gene lost 2 bases and the J gene lost 5 bases, with 8 bases spanning the gap. From germline, CDR1 is SGHRS and CDR2 YFSETQ. The CDR3 runs to 12 residues. CDR3 sequence reads: CASSFGSNEQYF. CDR3 sequence (DNA): TGCGCCAGCAGCTTTGGTTCGAACGAGCAGTACTTC. The variable domain in full, completed from reference TRBV5-1 and TRBJ2-7, reads KAGVTQTPRYLIKTRGQQVTLSCSPISGHRSVSWYQQTPGQGLQFLFEYFSETQRNKGNFPGRFSGRQFSNSRSEMNVSTLELGDSALYLCASSFGSNEQYFGPGTRLTVT.

This clonotype was seen at least ten times. This sequence joins TRBV20-1 and TRBJ2-1; a weak D match, TRBD2 (5 bases). CDR1 is DFQATT and CDR2 is SNEGSKA in the germline V gene (reference sequence). Trimming removed 3 bases from V and 6 bases from J, with 15 bases in between. CDR3 length: 14 amino acids. CDR3 in amino acids: CSARAGYSLNEQFF. The CDR3 region has the DNA TGCAGTGCTAGGGCGGGCTATTCCCTCAATGAGCAGTTCTTC.

Comments on this clonotype: At one boundary the junction diverges from the germline segment, which might be a read error. The V and J genes are TRBV10-3 and TRBJ1-2, with 8 bases matching TRBD1. The CDR3 has 17 residues. Germline loops: CDR1 ENHRY, CDR2 SYGVKD. CDR3 coding DNA: TGTGCCATCAACAAGGACAGGGACCACCCCTCTAACTGTGGCTACACCTTC. The encoded protein is CAINKDRDHPSNCGYTF.

The chain uses TRBV19 and TRBJ2-1; D not resolved. Germline-derived CDR1 and CDR2 are LNHDA and SQIVND (reference sequence). Between the trimmed V and J ends, which lost 10 bases and 3 bases, there was a span of 16 bases. The CDR3 totals 14 residues. The CDR3 region has the DNA TGTGCCACCGGAGAGAGTGCGTACTACAATGAGCAGTTCTTC. This gives the protein CATGESAYYNEQFF.

In its sample, this clonotype was seen a few times. The chain recombines TRBV10-3 with TRBJ1-5; maybe TRBD1 (5 bases). V gave up 9 bases and J gave up 4 bases, with 13 bases separating them. CDR3 length: 13 amino acids. Germline values: CDR1 ENHRY, CDR2 SYGVKD. CDR3 protein: CAITGGRNQPQHF. The CDR3 bases are TGTGCCATAACCGGGGGAAGAAATCAGCCCCAGCATTTT.

This clonotype was recorded many times. This CDR3 reads CASGLESNTEAFF. CDR3 bases: TGTGCTAGTGGTTTGGAGAGTAACACTGAAGCTTTCTTT. The genes are TRBV12-5 and TRBJ1-1; D ambiguous. V lost 1 base and J lost 2, with 5 bases in between. The CDR3 loop spans 13 amino acids. The germline V gene encodes CDR1 LGHNT and CDR2 FRNRAP.

This clonotype was detected a few times. The rearrangement uses TRBV19 and TRBJ2-1, with 8 nucleotides matching TRBD2. Germline V gene lookup returns CDR1 LNHDA and CDR2 SQIVND (reference sequence). With V trimmed by 4 bases and J by 0 bases, 17 bases remained unmatched. This CDR3 spans 20 amino acids. CDR3 amino acids: CASSTRGSGVLTSSYNEQFF. CDR3 DNA sequence: TGTGCCAGTAGTACACGGGGTAGCGGGGTTCTTACTAGCTCCTACAATGAGCAGTTCTTC. Complete variable domain (other parts from reference TRBV19 and TRBJ2-1): DGGITQSPKYLFRKEGQNVTLSCEQNLNHDAMYWYRQDPGQGLRLIYYSQIVNDFQKGDIAEGYSVSREKKESFPLTVTSAQKNPTAFYLCASSTRGSGVLTSSYNEQFFGPGTRLTVL.

Only a few counts were recorded for this clonotype. This rearrangement joins TRBV7-2 to TRBJ2-1, with D maybe TRBD2 (5 bases). Trimming removed 4 bases from V and 8 bases from J, with 15 bases in between. The CDR3 length is 14 residues. Per germline, CDR1 SGHTA and CDR2 FQGNSA. The CDR3 DNA is TGTGCCAGCAGCTCCACTGGACTTGTCGATGAGCAGTTCTTC. Protein product: CASSSTGLVDEQFF.

This clonotype was counted at least ten times. The chain joins TRBV20-1 to TRBJ2-1; 11 bases map to TRBD2. Germline V gives CDR1 DFQATT, CDR2 SNEGSKA (reference sequence). Trimming removed 7 bases from V and 4 bases from J; junction bases left unmatched: 3. The CDR3 loop spans 13 amino acids. The CDR3 here is CSERLAGYNEQFF. In DNA form, the CDR3 reads TGCAGTGAGAGACTAGCGGGGTACAATGAGCAGTTCTTC.

This clonotype was seen repeatedly, ten times or more. The CDR3 bases are TGTGCCAGCAGTTTAAAGGGGCCGTACAATGAGCAGTTCTTC. This gives the protein CASSLKGPYNEQFF. The V call is TRBV27, the J call TRBJ2-1; tentative D call: TRBD1 (5 bases). The ends were cut back, 2 bases at V and 4 bases at J, with 9 bases in the middle. The CDR3 has 14 amino acids. Germline values: CDR1 MNHEY, CDR2 SMNVEV (reference sequence).

In this sample, this clonotype turned up many times. The genes are TRBV7-8 and TRBJ2-7; 10 positions agree with TRBD1. CDR1 SGHVS and CDR2 FQNEAQ come from the germline V gene. This CDR3 is 17 amino acids long. V lost 3 bases to trimming and J lost 4 bases; unmatched junction nucleotides: 12. The CDR3 DNA reads TGTGCCAGCAGCTTTTATCCTCCGACAGGGGGCTTTTACGAGCAGTACTTC. Protein sequence: CASSFYPPTGGFYEQYF.

In its sample, this clonotype was seen a few times. The chain has TRBV12-3 or TRBV12-4 and TRBJ1-5; D is ambiguous. Trimming cost V 0 bases and J 9 bases, with 12 bases left between them. CDR3 length equals 14 residues. CDR3 nucleotide sequence: TGTGCCAGCAGTTTAGCAGAAAGACCGGGGCCCCAGCATTTT. Residues: CASSLAERPGPQHF.

The V call is TRBV5-1, the J call TRBJ1-1; D possibly corresponds to TRBD1 (6 bases). The CDR3 length is 14 residues. Trimming pared 3 bases from V and 4 bases from J, leaving 13 bases between. The germline V gene has CDR1 SGHRS and CDR2 YFSETQ. The CDR3 DNA sequence: TGCGCCAGCAGCTCGGGACACGCAGGCACTGAAGCTTTCTTT. This codes for CASSSGHAGTEAFF.

There are many counts of this clonotype. The chain carries TRBV2 and TRBJ2-7; D gene uncertain. The CDR3 has 14 amino acids. Germline CDR1 is SNHLY and CDR2 is FYNNEI. With 4 bases removed from V and 7 bases from J, the gap between germline ends came to 17 bases. CDR3 DNA: TGTGCCAGCAGTGTCTCTCCGCCTGATGTGGAGCAGTACTTC. As protein: CASSVSPPDVEQYF.

This clonotype was seen at least ten times. V and J are TRBV29-1 and TRBJ2-7; D is perhaps TRBD1 (5 bases). The CDR3 has 14 amino acids. Germline V gene data show CDR1 as SQVTM and CDR2 as ANQGSEA. V lost 1 base to trimming and J lost 0 bases, with 10 bases between them. The CDR3: CSVEVGASSYEQYF. CDR3 DNA sequence: TGCAGCGTTGAAGTAGGGGCCAGCTCCTACGAGCAGTACTTC.

In this sample, this clonotype turned up many times. The chain couples TRBV3-1 to TRBJ1-2; TRBD1 is a possible D gene (5 bases). This CDR3 region has 12 residues. Trimming stripped 8 bases from V and 2 bases from J, with 9 bases between. Germline loops: CDR1 LGHDT, CDR2 YNNKEL (reference sequence). The CDR3 DNA follows: TGTGCCAGCTGGGACTGGAACTATGGCTACACCTTC. Translated: CASWDWNYGYTF.

This clonotype was picked up a small number of times. CDR3 protein: CASHMSLGGNTEAFF. Written as DNA, the CDR3 is TGTGCCAGTCATATGAGCCTAGGAGGAAACACTGAAGCTTTCTTT. The chain combines TRBV19 with TRBJ1-1; D is unclear. CDR1 and CDR2 from the germline V gene are LNHDA and SQIVND (reference sequence). This CDR3 contains 15 residues. The ends were cut back, 8 bases at V and 2 bases at J, with 18 bases in the middle.

This clonotype has more than one count but fewer than ten. V gene TRBV9 combines with J gene TRBJ2-5; 11 positions agree with TRBD2. The CDR3 runs to 16 residues. Germline values: CDR1 SGDLS, CDR2 YYNGEE. J was trimmed by 1 base and V by 3 bases; bases with no gene match: 5. CDR3 nucleotides: TGTGCCAGCAGCGCCCTAGCGGGAGGACCCCAAGAGACCCAGTACTTC. Its protein is CASSALAGGPQETQYF.